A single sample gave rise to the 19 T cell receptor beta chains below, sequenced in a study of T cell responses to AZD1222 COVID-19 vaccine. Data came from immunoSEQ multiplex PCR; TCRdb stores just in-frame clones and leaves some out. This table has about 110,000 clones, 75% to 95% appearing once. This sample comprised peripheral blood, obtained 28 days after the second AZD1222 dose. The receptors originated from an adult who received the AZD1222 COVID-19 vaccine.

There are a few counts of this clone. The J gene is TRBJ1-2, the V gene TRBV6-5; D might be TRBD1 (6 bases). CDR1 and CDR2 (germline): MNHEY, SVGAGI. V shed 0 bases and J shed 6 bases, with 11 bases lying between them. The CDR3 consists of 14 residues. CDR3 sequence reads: CASSYSTGFNGYTF. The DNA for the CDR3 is TGTGCCAGCAGTTACTCTACAGGGTTCAATGGCTACACCTTC.

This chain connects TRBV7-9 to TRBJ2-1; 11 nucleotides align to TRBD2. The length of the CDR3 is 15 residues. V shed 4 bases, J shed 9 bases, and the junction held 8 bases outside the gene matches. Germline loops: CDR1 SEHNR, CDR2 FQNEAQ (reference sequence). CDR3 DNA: TGTGCCAGCAGCTCGGGACTAGCGGAGGGGGGTGAGCAGTTCTTC. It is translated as CASSSGLAEGGEQFF.

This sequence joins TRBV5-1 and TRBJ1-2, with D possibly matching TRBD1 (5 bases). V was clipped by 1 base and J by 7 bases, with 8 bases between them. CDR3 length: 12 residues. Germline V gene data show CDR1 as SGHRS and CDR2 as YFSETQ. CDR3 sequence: CASSLPGTGYTF. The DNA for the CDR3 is TGCGCCAGCAGCTTGCCAGGGACTGGCTACACCTTC.

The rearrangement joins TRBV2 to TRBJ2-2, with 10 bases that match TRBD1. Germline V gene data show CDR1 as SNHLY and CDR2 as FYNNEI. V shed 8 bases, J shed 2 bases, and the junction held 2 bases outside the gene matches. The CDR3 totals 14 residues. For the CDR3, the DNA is TGTGCCAGCCGGACAGGGGGAAACACCGGGGAGCTGTTTTTT. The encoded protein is CASRTGGNTGELFF.

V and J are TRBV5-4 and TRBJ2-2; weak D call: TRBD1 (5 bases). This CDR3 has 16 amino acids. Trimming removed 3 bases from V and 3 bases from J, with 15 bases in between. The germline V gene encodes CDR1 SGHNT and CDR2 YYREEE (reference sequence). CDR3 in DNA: TGTGCCAGCAGCTACTATACCAGCAGGGACACCGGGGAGCTGTTTTTT. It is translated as CASSYYTSRDTGELFF.

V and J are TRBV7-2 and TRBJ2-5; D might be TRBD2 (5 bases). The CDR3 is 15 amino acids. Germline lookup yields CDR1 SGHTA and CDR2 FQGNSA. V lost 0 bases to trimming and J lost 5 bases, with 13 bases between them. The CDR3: CASSLALPGGETQYF. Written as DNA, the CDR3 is TGTGCCAGCAGCTTAGCGCTACCCGGAGGCGAGACCCAGTACTTC. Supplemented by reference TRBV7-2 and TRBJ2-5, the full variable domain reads GAGVSQSPSNKVTEKGKDVELRCDPISGHTALYWYRQSLGQGLEFLIYFQGNSAPDKSGLPSDRFSAERTGGSVSTLTIQRTQQEDSAVYLCASSLALPGGETQYFGPGTRLLVL.

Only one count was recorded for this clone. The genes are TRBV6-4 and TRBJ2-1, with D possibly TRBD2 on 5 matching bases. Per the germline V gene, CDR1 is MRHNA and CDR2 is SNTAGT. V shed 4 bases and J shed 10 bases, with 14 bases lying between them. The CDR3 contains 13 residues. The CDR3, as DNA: TGTGCCAGCAGTGTTCTACTAGGGAAAGAGCAGTTCTTC. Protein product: CASSVLLGKEQFF.

The CDR3 coding sequence is TGTGCCAGCAGTCCACTAGCATCCCTAAATGAGCAGTTCTTC. Translated, it gives CASSPLASLNEQFF. The V call is TRBV27, the J call TRBJ2-1; D is perhaps TRBD2 (6 bases). The CDR3 extends over 14 amino acids. The V end was cut by 5 bases, the J end by 7 bases, with 15 bases between. Germline loops: CDR1 MNHEY, CDR2 SMNVEV (reference sequence).

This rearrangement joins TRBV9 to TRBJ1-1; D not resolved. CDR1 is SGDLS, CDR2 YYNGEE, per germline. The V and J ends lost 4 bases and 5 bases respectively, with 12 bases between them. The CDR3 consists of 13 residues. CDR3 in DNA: TGTGCCAGCAGCCTAGGGAGTAATACTGAAGCTTTCTTT. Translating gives CASSLGSNTEAFF.

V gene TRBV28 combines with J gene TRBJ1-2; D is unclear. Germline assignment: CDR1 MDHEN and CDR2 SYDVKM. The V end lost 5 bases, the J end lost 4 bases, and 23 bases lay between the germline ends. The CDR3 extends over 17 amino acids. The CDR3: CASSTLGRADPPYGYTF. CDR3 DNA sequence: TGTGCCAGCAGTACCCTGGGGAGGGCCGACCCTCCCTATGGCTACACCTTC.

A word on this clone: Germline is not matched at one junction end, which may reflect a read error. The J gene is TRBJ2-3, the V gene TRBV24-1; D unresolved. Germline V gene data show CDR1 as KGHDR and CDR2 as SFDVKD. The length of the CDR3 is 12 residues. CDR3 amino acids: CATSDGKATQYF. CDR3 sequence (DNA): TGTGCCACCAGTGATGGTAAGGCCACGCAATATTTT.

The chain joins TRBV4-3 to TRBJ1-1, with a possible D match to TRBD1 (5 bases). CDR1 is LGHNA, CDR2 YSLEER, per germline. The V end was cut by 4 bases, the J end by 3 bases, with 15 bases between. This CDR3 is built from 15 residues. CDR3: CASSPKIGGDTEAFF. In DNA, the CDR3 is TGCGCCAGCAGCCCCAAGATCGGGGGGGACACTGAAGCTTTCTTT.

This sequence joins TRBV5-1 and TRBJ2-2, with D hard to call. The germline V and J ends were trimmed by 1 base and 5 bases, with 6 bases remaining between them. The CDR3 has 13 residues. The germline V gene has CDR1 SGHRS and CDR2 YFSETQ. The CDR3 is CASSLKNTGELFF. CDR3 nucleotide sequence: TGCGCCAGCAGCTTGAAGAATACCGGGGAGCTGTTTTTT.

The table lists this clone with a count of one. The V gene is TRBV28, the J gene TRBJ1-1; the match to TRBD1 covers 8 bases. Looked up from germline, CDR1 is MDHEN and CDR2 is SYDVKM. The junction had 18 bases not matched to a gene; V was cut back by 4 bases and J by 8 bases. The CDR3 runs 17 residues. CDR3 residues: CASSSPRLLTGESEAFF. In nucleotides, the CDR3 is TGTGCCAGCAGTTCGCCCAGACTACTGACAGGGGAGTCGGAAGCTTTCTTT.

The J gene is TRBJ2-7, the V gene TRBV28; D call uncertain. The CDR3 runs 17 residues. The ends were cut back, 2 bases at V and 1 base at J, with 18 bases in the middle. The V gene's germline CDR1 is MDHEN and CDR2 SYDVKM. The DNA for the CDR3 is TGTGCCAGCAGTTTACTCTTGGACCGCTTAAGGTCCTACGAGCAGTACTTC. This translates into CASSLLLDRLRSYEQYF.

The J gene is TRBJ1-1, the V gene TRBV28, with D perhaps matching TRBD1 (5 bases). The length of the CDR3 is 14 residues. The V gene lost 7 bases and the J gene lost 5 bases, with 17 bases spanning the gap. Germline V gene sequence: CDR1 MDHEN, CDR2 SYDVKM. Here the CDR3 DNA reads TGTGCCAGCACCTGGGGCAGGGCGACAACTGAAGCTTTCTTT. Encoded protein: CASTWGRATTEAFF.

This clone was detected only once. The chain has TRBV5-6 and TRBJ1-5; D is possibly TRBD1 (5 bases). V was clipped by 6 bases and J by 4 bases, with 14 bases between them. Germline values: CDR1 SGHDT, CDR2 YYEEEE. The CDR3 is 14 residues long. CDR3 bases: TGTGCCAGCACCGGACGGGGGGATAATCAGCCCCAGCATTTT. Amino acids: CASTGRGDNQPQHF.

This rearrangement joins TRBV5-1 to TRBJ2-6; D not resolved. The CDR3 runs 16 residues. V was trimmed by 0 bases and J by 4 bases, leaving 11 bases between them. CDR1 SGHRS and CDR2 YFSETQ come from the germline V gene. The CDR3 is CASSLGPPKGANVLTF. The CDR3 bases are TGCGCCAGCAGCTTGGGCCCCCCCAAAGGGGCCAACGTCCTGACTTTC.

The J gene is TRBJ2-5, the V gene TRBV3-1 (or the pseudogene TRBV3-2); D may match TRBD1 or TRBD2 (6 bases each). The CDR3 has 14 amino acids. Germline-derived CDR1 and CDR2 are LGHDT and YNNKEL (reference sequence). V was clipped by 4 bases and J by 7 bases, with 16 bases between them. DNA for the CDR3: TGTGCCAGCAGCCCTACAGGGACTGTGGGGACCCAGTACTTC. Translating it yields CASSPTGTVGTQYF.